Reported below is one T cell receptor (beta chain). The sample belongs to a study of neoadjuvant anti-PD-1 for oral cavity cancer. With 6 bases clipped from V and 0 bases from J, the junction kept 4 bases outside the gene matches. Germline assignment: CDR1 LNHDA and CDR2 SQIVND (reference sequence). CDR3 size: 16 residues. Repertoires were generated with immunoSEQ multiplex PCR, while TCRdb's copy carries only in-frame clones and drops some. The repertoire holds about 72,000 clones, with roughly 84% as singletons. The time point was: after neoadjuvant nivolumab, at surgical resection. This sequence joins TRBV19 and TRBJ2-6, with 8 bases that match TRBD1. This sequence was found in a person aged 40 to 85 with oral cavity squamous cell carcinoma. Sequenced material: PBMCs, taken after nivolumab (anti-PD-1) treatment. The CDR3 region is CASRKTGDSGANVLTF. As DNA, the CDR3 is TGTGCCAGTAGAAAGACAGGGGACTCTGGGGCCAACGTCCTGACTTTC.